The 26 T cell receptor beta chains in this list originate from one sample, sequenced in a study of response to subunit inactivated influenza vaccine. TCRdb processed the RT-PCR reads anew with MiXCR; each CDR3 protein has one entry. The sample yields some 300,000 distinct CDR3 sequences, around 22% seen once. This specimen consisted of PBMCs from blood, obtained approximately 20 months after vaccination. These receptors originate from a man aged 50 to 75 who received an inactivated influenza vaccine.

This chain connects TRBV4-1 to TRBJ1-2; no clear D gene. This CDR3 contains 15 residues. CDR1 is MGHRA, CDR2 YSYEKL, per germline. With 3 bases removed from V and 5 bases from J, the gap between germline ends came to 16 bases. CDR3 residues: CASSQTLTQIYGYTF. CDR3 DNA: TGCGCCAGCAGCCAGACCCTTACGCAGATTTATGGCTACACCTTC.

This clonotype showed up just a few times. This chain connects TRBV10-3 to TRBJ1-2, with D hard to call. V was shortened by 5 bases and J by 8 bases, with 15 bases between the two germline ends. Germline V gene sequence: CDR1 ENHRY, CDR2 SYGVKD. There are 13 residues in the CDR3. The DNA of the CDR3 is TGTGCCATCAGTCCCGAAAGGGTTATGGGCTACACCTTC. As protein: CAISPERVMGYTF.

The V call is TRBV25-1, the J call TRBJ1-1; D uncertain. The germline V and J ends were trimmed by 7 bases and 4 bases, with 13 bases remaining between them. This CDR3 comprises 13 residues. In germline, CDR1 is MGHDK, CDR2 SYGVNS. The CDR3 DNA reads as TGTGCCAGCAAGAGCGAGGGCGGCACTGAAGCTTTCTTT. Its protein product is CASKSEGGTEAFF.

At least ten counts were recorded for this clonotype. The chain couples TRBV20-1 to TRBJ1-6; D is undetermined. Trimming pared 5 bases from V and 0 bases from J, leaving 14 bases between. Germline CDR1 is DFQATT and CDR2 is SNEGSKA (reference sequence). The CDR3 covers 16 residues. The CDR3 region is CSARVIGSSYNSPLHF. The DNA of the CDR3 is TGCAGTGCTCGTGTTATCGGGAGCTCCTATAATTCACCCCTCCACTTT.

The V gene is TRBV18, the J gene TRBJ1-2; 7 nucleotides line up with TRBD1. The CDR3 is made up of 14 amino acids. V gave up 4 bases and J gave up 1 base; unmatched junction bases: 3. The germline CDR1 and CDR2 sequences are KGHSH and LQKENI. CDR3 DNA sequence: TGTGCCAGCTCACAGGGACAGAGTAACTATGGCTACACCTTC. Its translation: CASSQGQSNYGYTF.

This clonotype was seen more than once but under ten times. V and J are TRBV6-5 and TRBJ2-5, with 9 positions matching TRBD1. Germline V gene lookup returns CDR1 MNHEY and CDR2 SVGAGI. The V and J ends lost 4 bases and 5 bases, in that order; junction bases with no gene match: 8. This CDR3 is 15 amino acids long. The CDR3 DNA reads TGTGCCAGCAGTTCGGCTCCCGGGACAGGGGAGACCCAGTACTTC. Translating it yields CASSSAPGTGETQYF.

This clonotype has more than one count but fewer than ten. The rearrangement links TRBV7-8 to TRBJ2-4, with 11 bases fitting TRBD2. Germline CDR1 and CDR2: SGHVS and FQNEAQ. The CDR3 spans 17 residues. After removal of 5 bases from V and 2 bases from J, the junction contained 8 bases not matched to a gene. CDR3 in DNA: TGTGCCAGCAGCCAAGGGAGACTAGCGGGATCCAAAAACATTCAGTACTTC. Protein product: CASSQGRLAGSKNIQYF.

This clonotype was detected ten times or more. The rearrangement links TRBV5-1 to TRBJ1-1, with D uncertain. Germline V lookup: CDR1 SGHRS, CDR2 YFSETQ. The CDR3 has 12 residues. V was clipped by 0 bases and J by 3 bases, with 3 bases between them. This CDR3 is CASSLDYTEAFF. CDR3 nucleotide sequence: TGCGCCAGCAGCTTGGACTACACTGAAGCTTTCTTT.

Worth noting for this clonotype: Because it lacks the conserved phenylalanine or tryptophan at the end, this CDR3 is likely a read error. The V and J genes are TRBV20-1 and TRBJ1-2; tentatively, D is TRBD1 (5 bases). Germline CDR1 and CDR2: DFQATT and SNEGSKA (reference sequence). The CDR3 runs to 12 residues. V dropped 6 bases and J dropped 4 bases, with 12 bases sitting between them. The CDR3 sequence is CSAPDSSYGYTV. CDR3 sequence (DNA): TGCAGTGCCCCTGACAGCAGCTATGGCTACACCGTC.

The sample holds a few counts of this clonotype. The genes are TRBV19 and TRBJ2-1; 11 bases map to TRBD1. The CDR3 runs to 14 residues. The germline V gene has CDR1 LNHDA and CDR2 SQIVND (reference sequence). V was pared by 8 bases and J by 2 bases, with 2 bases of the junction left unmatched. The chain's CDR3 is CASGTGGAYNEQFF. CDR3 sequence (DNA): TGTGCCAGTGGGACAGGGGGGGCCTACAATGAGCAGTTCTTC.

DNA of the CDR3: TGTGCCAGCAGTTTTGTCGGTGGCTACACCTTC. It specifies CASSFVGGYTF. This chain links TRBV12-3 or TRBV12-4 with TRBJ1-2; D is ambiguous. Deletions cut 3 bases from V and 7 bases from J, with 6 bases between. This CDR3 is built from 11 residues.

The V gene is TRBV5-1, the J gene TRBJ2-7; 9 nucleotides line up with TRBD2. The germline gives CDR1 SGHRS, CDR2 YFSETQ. The CDR3 spans 16 residues. V shed 0 bases and J 5 bases; nucleotides not matched to a gene: 9. Here the CDR3 reads CASSLVAGGPFNEQYF. The CDR3 DNA reads TGCGCCAGCAGCTTGGTGGCGGGAGGGCCTTTCAACGAGCAGTACTTC.

The V and J genes are TRBV12-3 or TRBV12-4 and TRBJ1-1; D is ambiguous. V was shortened by 3 bases and J by 1 base, with 9 bases between the two germline ends. This CDR3 contains 14 residues. CDR3 region: CASSLYGTNTEAFF. CDR3 bases: TGTGCCAGCAGTTTGTACGGAACGAACACTGAAGCTTTCTTT.

This clonotype was observed a few times. V gene TRBV6-1 combines with J gene TRBJ2-2, with a weak D call TRBD2 (6 bases). Trimming took off 8 bases at V and 1 base at J, with 11 bases between the two ends. This CDR3 is 14 amino acids long. Germline loops: CDR1 MNHNS, CDR2 SASEGT. Written as DNA, the CDR3 is TGTGCCAGCCGAGGAGGGGTGAACACCGGGGAGCTGTTTTTT. Translation: CASRGGVNTGELFF.

The J gene is TRBJ1-1, the V gene TRBV4-3, with D maybe TRBD1 (5 bases). The CDR3 contains 17 residues. Trimming removed 0 bases from V and 0 bases from J, with 14 bases in between. The germline V gene has CDR1 LGHNA and CDR2 YSLEER. The CDR3 coding sequence is TGCGCCAGCAGCCAAGATGTAACAGGCGGCATGAACACTGAAGCTTTCTTT. Protein product: CASSQDVTGGMNTEAFF.

The chain uses TRBV6-2 or TRBV6-3 and TRBJ2-7, with TRBD2 matching 10 bases. There are 20 residues in the CDR3. Germline CDR1 is MNHEY and CDR2 is SVGEGT. Trimming took 0 bases from V and 3 from J; bases not matched to a gene: 17. The CDR3 bases are TGTGCCAGCAGTTACTCGATTGGGACTATTGTAGCGGGAGGAAGCTACGAGCAGTACTTC. It specifies CASSYSIGTIVAGGSYEQYF.

This chain connects TRBV7-9 to TRBJ1-3; D gene ambiguous. V was pared by 7 bases and J by 0 bases, with 16 bases between. The germline V gene has CDR1 SEHNR and CDR2 FQNEAQ (reference sequence). The CDR3 contains 16 residues. CDR3 coding DNA: TGTGCCAGCACCCTAGAGGGTTTTTACTCTGGAAACACCATATATTTT. Amino acids: CASTLEGFYSGNTIYF.

This clonotype has ten or more counts. The chain recombines TRBV6-2 or TRBV6-3 with TRBJ2-5, with D perhaps TRBD1 (6 bases). Germline V CDR1 and CDR2: MNHEY, SVGEGT. V lost 5 bases and J 1 base, leaving 8 bases between the germline ends. This CDR3 region has 13 residues. Here the CDR3 DNA reads TGTGCCAGCAGTCGGACAGTCCAAGAGACCCAGTACTTC. This translates into CASSRTVQETQYF.

This clonotype was detected a few times. The chain couples TRBV28 to TRBJ1-2; maybe TRBD1 (5 bases). V lost 1 base and J 6 bases, leaving 15 bases between the germline ends. The CDR3 covers 15 residues. The germline V gene encodes CDR1 MDHEN and CDR2 SYDVKM. The CDR3 reads CASSLLAGISHGYTF. CDR3 in DNA: TGTGCCAGCAGTTTATTGGCAGGGATTTCTCATGGCTACACCTTC.

This clonotype appeared many times. The rearrangement uses TRBV15 and TRBJ1-2, with 7 bases matching TRBD1. Germline V CDR1 and CDR2: LNHNV, YYDKDF (reference sequence). The junction had 7 bases not matched to a gene; V was cut back by 2 bases and J by 4 bases. This CDR3 has 15 residues. CDR3 DNA sequence: TGTGCCACCAGCAGAAGAGCGACAGGGACCTATGGCTACACCTTC. Encoded protein: CATSRRATGTYGYTF.

V is TRBV14 and J is TRBJ2-5; D possibly matches TRBD1 or TRBD2 (5 bases each). V lost 2 bases to trimming and J lost 5 bases, with 18 bases between them. This CDR3 is built from 16 residues. CDR1 and CDR2 (germline): SGHDN, FVKESK. DNA for the CDR3: TGTGCCAGCAGCCAAAGGCCCGGGACCACTTATGAGACCCAGTACTTC. It translates to CASSQRPGTTYETQYF.

There are many counts of this clonotype. The chain couples TRBV4-3 to TRBJ1-1; D remains ambiguous. Trimming cost V 0 bases and J 0 bases, with 5 bases left between them. Germline CDR1 LGHNA, CDR2 YSLEER. CDR3 size: 14 residues. DNA of the CDR3: TGCGCCAGCAGCCAAGATGTGGTGAACACTGAAGCTTTCTTT. This encodes CASSQDVVNTEAFF.

The chain employs TRBV10-3 and TRBJ1-3; D might be TRBD1 (6 bases). The germline gives CDR1 ENHRY, CDR2 SYGVKD. Trimming removed 3 bases from V and 2 bases from J, with 14 bases in between. This CDR3 spans 16 amino acids. For the CDR3, the DNA is TGTGCCATCAGTGACCTAACAGGGTATGCTGGAAACACCATATATTTT. This codes for CAISDLTGYAGNTIYF.

The J gene is TRBJ2-2, the V gene TRBV7-6, with D maybe TRBD1 (6 bases). Germline loops: CDR1 SGHVS, CDR2 FNYEAQ. CDR3 length equals 15 residues. Deletions cut 4 bases from V and 4 bases from J, with 13 bases between. The CDR3 reads CASSSSQGSTGELFF. CDR3 sequence (DNA): TGTGCCAGCAGCTCATCACAGGGTTCCACCGGGGAGCTGTTTTTT.

The chain combines TRBV11-1 with TRBJ2-1; D is perhaps TRBD1 (5 bases). Germline values: CDR1 SGHAT, CDR2 FQDESV (reference sequence). The CDR3 is 15 residues long. V lost 3 bases to trimming and J lost 0 bases, with 9 bases between them. In nucleotides, the CDR3 is TGTGCCAGCAGCTTCCAGGGAAGCTCCTACAATGAGCAGTTCTTC. It specifies CASSFQGSSYNEQFF.

This clonotype was seen repeatedly, ten times or more. The chain has TRBV7-9 and TRBJ1-1, with D perhaps matching TRBD1 (5 bases). V lost 5 bases and J 0 bases, leaving 19 bases between the germline ends. CDR1 SEHNR and CDR2 FQNEAQ come from the germline V gene (reference sequence). This CDR3 has 17 residues. CDR3 region: CASSARVLLLMNTEAFF. In DNA form, the CDR3 reads TGTGCCAGCAGCGCCAGGGTTCTACTGCTCATGAACACTGAAGCTTTCTTT. The full variable domain, in which reference TRBV7-9 and TRBJ1-1 provide the parts outside the CDR3, is DTGVSQNPRHKITKRGQNVTFRCDPISEHNRLYWYRQTLGQGPEFLTYFQNEAQLEKSRLLSDRFSAERPKGSFSTLEIQRTEQGDSAMYLCASSARVLLLMNTEAFFGQGTRLTVV.